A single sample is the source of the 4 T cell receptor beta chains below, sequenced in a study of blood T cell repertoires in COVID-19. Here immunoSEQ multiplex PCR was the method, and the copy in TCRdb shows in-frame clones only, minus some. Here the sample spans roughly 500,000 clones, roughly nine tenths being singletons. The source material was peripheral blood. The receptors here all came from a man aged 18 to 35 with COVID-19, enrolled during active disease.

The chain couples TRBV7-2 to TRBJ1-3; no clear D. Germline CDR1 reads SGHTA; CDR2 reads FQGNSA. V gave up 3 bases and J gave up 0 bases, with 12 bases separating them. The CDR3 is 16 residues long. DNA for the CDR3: TGTGCCAGCAGCTTGACACCTTTTGACTCTGGAAACACCATATATTTT. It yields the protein CASSLTPFDSGNTIYF.

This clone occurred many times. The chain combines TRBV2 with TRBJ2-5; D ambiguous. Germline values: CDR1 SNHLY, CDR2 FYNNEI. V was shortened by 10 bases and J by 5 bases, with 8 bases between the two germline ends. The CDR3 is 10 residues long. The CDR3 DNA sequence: TGTGCCACCTCCCGGGAGACCCAGTACTTC. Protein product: CATSRETQYF.

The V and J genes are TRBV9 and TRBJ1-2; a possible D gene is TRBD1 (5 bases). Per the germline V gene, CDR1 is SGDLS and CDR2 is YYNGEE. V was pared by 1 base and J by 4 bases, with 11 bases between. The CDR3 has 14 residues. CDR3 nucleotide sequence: TGTGCCAGCAGCGTAAATCCGACAGTCTATGGCTACACCTTC. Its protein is CASSVNPTVYGYTF.

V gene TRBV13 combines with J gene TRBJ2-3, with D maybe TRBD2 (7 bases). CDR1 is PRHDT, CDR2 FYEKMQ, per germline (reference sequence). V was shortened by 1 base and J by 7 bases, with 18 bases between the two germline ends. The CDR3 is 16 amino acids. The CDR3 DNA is TGTGCCAGCAGCTTAGATCAGGGGAGGGTGGCGAATACGCAGTATTTT. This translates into CASSLDQGRVANTQYF.